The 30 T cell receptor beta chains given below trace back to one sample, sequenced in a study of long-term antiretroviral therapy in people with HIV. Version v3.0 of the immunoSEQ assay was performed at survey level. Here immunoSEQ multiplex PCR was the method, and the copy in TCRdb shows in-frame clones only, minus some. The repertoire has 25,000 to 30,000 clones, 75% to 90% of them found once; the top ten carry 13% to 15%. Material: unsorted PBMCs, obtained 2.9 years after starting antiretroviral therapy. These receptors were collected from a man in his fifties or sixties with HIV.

This chain's CDR3 is CASSSVLTDTQYF. The CDR3 DNA reads TGTGCCAGCTCAAGCGTCCTCACAGATACGCAGTATTTT. The V gene is TRBV18, the J gene TRBJ2-3; D is unresolved. The germline CDR1 and CDR2 sequences are KGHSH and LQKENI. With 5 bases removed from V and 2 bases from J, the gap between germline ends came to 8 bases. This CDR3 comprises 13 residues.

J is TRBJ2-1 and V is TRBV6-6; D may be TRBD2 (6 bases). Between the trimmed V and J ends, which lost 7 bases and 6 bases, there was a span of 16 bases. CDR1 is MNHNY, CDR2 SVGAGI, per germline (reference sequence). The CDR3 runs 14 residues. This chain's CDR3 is CASTLEGRSNEQFF. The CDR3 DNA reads TGTGCCAGCACCCTGGAGGGGAGATCCAATGAGCAGTTCTTC.

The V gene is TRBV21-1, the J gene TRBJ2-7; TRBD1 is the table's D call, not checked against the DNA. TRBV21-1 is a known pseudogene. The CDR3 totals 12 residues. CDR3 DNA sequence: TGTGCCAGCCGCCACAGAACCTACGAGCAGTACTTC. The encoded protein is CASRHRTYEQYF.

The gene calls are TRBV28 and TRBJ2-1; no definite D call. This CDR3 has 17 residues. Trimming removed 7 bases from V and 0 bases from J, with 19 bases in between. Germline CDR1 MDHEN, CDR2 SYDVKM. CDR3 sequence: CASTPGGIPSSYNEQFF. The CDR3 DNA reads TGTGCCAGCACCCCCGGTGGAATTCCGAGCTCCTACAATGAGCAGTTCTTC.

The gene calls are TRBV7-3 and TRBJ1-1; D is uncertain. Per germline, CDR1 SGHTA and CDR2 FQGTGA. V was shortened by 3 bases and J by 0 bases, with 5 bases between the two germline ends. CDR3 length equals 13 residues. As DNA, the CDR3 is TGTGCCAGCAGCTTCACTATGAACACTGAAGCTTTCTTT. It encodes CASSFTMNTEAFF.

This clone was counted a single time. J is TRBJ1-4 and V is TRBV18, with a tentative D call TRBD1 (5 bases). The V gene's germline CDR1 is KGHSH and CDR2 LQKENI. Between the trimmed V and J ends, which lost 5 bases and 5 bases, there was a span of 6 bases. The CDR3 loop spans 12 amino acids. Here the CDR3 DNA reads TGTGCCAGCTCAAAGGGGAATGAAAAACTGTTTTTT. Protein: CASSKGNEKLFF.

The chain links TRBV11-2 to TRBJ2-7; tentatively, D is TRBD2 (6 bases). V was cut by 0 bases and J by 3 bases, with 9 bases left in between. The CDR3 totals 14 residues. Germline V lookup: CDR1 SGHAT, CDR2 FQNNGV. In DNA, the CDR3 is TGTGCCAGCAGCTTAGAGACCGGGAGCTACGAGCAGTACTTC. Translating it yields CASSLETGSYEQYF.

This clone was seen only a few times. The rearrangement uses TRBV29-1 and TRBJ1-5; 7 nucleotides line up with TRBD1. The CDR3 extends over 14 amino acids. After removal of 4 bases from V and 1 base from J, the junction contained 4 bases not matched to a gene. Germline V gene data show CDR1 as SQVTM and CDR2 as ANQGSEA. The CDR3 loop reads CSVATGASNQPQHF. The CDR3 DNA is TGCAGCGTTGCCACAGGGGCGAGCAATCAGCCCCAGCATTTT.

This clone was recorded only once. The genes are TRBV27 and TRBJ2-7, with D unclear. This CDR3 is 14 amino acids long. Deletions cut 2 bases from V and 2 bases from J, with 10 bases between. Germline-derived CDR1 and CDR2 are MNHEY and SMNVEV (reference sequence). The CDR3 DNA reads TGTGCCAGCAGTTTACAAGGGCCCCCCTACGAGCAGTACTTC. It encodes CASSLQGPPYEQYF.

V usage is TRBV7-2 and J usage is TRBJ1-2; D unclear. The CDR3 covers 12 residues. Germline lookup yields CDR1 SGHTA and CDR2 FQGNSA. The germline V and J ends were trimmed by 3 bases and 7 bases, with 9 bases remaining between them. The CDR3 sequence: CASSFGDGGYTF. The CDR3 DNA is TGTGCCAGCAGCTTCGGGGATGGTGGCTACACCTTC.

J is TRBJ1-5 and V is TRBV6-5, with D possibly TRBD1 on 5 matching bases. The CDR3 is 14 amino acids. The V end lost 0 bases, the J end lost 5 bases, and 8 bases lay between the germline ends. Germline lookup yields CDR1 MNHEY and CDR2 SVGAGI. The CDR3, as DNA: TGTGCCAGCAGTTACTCAGGGACGCATCAGCCCCAGCATTTT. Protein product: CASSYSGTHQPQHF.

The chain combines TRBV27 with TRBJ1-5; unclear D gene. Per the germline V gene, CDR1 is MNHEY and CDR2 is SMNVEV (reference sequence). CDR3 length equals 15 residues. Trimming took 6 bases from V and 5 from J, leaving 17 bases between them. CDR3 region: CASSPLAARDQPQHF. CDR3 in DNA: TGTGCCAGCAGCCCCCTTGCGGCGAGAGATCAGCCCCAGCATTTT.

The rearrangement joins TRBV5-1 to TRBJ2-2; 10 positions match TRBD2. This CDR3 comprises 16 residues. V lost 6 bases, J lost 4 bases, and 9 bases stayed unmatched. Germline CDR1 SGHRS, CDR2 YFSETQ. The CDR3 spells CASNQAGGPGTGELFF. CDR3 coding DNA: TGCGCCAGCAATCAAGCGGGGGGGCCCGGCACCGGGGAGCTGTTTTTT.

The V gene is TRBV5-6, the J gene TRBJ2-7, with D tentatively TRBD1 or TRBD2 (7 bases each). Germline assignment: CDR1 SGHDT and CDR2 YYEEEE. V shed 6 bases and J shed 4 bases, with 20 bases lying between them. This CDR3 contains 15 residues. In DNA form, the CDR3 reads TGTGCCAGCAACCTACAGGGGAGGGATAGGTACGAGCAGTACTTC. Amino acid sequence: CASNLQGRDRYEQYF. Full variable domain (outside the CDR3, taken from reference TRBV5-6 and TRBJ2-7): DAGVTQSPTHLIKTRGQQVTLRCSPKSGHDTVSWYQQALGQGPQFIFQYYEEEERQRGNFPDRFSGHQFPNYSSELNVNALLLGDSALYLCASNLQGRDRYEQYFGPGTRLTVT.

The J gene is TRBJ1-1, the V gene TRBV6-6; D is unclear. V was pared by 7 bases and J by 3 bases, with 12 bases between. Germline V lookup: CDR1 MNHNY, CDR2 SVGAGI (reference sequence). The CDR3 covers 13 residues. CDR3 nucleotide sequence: TGTGCCAGCACCGATGATGGGGACACTGAAGCTTTCTTT. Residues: CASTDDGDTEAFF.

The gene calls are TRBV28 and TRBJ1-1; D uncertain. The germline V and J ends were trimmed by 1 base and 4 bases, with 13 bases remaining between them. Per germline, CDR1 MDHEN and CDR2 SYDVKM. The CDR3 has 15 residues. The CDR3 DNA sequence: TGTGCCAGCAGTTTATTACTGACCGCCACCACTGAAGCTTTCTTT. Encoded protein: CASSLLLTATTEAFF.

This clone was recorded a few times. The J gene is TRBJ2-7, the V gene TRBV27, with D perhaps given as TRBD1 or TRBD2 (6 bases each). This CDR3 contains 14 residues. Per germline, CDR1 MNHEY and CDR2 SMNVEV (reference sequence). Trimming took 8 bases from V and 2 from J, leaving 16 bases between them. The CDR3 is CASAPSGAAYEQYF. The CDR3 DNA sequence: TGTGCCAGCGCCCCCTCGGGGGCGGCCTACGAGCAGTACTTC.

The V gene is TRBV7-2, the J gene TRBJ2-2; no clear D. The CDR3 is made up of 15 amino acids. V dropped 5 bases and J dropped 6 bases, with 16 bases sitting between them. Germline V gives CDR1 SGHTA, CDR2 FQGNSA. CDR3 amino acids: CASSVRASAAGELFF. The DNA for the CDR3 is TGTGCCAGCAGCGTTAGAGCCTCGGCGGCCGGGGAGCTGTTTTTT. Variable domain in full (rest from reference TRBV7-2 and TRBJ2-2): GAGVSQSPSNKVTEKGKDVELRCDPISGHTALYWYRQSLGQGLEFLIYFQGNSAPDKSGLPSDRFSAERTGGSVSTLTIQRTQQEDSAVYLCASSVRASAAGELFFGEGSRLTVL.

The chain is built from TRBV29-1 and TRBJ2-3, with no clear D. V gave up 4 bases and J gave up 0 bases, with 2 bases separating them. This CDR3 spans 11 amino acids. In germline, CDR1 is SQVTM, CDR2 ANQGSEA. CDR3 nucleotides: TGCAGCGTTGGCAGCACAGATACGCAGTATTTT. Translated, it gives CSVGSTDTQYF.

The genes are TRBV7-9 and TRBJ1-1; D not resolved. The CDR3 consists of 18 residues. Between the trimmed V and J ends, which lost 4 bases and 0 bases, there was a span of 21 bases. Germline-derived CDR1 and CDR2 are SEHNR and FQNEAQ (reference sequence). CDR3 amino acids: CASSWARGLGVVNTEAFF. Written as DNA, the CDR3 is TGTGCCAGCAGCTGGGCACGGGGATTGGGTGTGGTGAACACTGAAGCTTTCTTT.

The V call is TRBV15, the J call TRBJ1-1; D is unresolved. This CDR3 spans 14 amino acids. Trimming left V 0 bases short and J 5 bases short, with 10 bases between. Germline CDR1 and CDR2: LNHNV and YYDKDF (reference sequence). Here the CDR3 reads CATSREKGGTEAFF. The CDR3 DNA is TGTGCCACCAGCAGAGAAAAGGGTGGGACTGAAGCTTTCTTT.

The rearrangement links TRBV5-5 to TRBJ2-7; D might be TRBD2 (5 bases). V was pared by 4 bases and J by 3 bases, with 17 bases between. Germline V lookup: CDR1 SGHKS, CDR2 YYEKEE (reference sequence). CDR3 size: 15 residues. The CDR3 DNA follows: TGTGCCAGCAGCACTCGGACTCTTGCCTACTACGAGCAGTACTTC. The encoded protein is CASSTRTLAYYEQYF. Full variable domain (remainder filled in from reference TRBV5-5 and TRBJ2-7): DAGVTQSPTHLIKTRGQQVTLRCSPISGHKSVSWYQQVLGQGPQFIFQYYEKEERGRGNFPDRFSARQFPNYSSELNVNALLLGDSALYLCASSTRTLAYYEQYFGPGTRLTVT.

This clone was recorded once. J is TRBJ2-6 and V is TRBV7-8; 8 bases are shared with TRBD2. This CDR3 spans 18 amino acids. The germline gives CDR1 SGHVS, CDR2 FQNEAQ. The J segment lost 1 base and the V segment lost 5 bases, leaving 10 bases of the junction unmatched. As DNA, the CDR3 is TGTGCCAGCAGCCTAAGGCGGGGGACTAGTTCTGGGGCCAACGTCCTGACTTTC. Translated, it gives CASSLRRGTSSGANVLTF.

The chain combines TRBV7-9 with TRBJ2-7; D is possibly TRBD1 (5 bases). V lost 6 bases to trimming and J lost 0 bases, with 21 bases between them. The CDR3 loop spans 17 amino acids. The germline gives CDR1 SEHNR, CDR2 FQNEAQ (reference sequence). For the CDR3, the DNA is TGTGCCAGCAGTTTGTGGAACAGGCGATTCTTCTCCTACGAGCAGTACTTC. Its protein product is CASSLWNRRFFSYEQYF.

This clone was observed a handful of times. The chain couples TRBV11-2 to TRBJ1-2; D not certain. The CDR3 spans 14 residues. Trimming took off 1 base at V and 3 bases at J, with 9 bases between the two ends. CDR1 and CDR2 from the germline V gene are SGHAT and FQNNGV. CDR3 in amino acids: CASSLVLTDYGYTF. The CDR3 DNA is TGTGCCAGCAGCTTAGTTCTGACGGACTATGGCTACACCTTC. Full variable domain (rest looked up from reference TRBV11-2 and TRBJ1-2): EAGVAQSPRYKIIEKRQSVAFWCNPISGHATLYWYQQILGQGPKLLIQFQNNGVVDDSQLPKDRFSAERLKGVDSTLKIQPAKLEDSAVYLCASSLVLTDYGYTFGSGTRLTVV.

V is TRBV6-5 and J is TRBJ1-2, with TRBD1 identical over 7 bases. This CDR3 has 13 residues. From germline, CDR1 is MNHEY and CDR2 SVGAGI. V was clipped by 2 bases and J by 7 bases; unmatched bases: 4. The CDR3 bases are TGTGCCAGCAGTTACGAGCAGGGGGTTGGCTACACCTTC. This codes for CASSYEQGVGYTF.

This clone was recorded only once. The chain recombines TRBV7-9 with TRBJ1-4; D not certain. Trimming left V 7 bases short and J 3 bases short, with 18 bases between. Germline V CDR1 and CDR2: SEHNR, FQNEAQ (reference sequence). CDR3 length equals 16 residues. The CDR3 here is CASKLPVEAPNEKLFF. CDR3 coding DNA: TGTGCCAGCAAGTTACCCGTAGAGGCACCTAATGAAAAACTGTTTTTT.

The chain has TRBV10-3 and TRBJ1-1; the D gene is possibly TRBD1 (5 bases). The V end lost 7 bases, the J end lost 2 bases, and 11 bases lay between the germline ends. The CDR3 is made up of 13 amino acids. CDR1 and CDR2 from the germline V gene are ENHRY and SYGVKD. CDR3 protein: CAITGTGNTEAFF. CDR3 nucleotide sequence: TGTGCCATCACCGGGACGGGCAACACTGAAGCTTTCTTT.

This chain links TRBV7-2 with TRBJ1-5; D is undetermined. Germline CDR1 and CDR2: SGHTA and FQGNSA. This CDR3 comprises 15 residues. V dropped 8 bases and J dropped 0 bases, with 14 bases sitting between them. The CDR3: CASSRQSHSNQPQHF. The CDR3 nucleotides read TGTGCCAGCTCCCGACAATCTCATAGCAATCAGCCCCAGCATTTT.

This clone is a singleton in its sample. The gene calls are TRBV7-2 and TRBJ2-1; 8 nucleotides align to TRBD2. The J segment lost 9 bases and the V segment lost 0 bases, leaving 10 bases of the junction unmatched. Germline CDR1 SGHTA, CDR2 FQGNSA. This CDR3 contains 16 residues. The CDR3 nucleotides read TGTGCCAGCAGCTTAGCGCCGGGGGGGGCCGGATTTGAGCAGTTCTTC. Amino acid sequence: CASSLAPGGAGFEQFF.